This T cell receptor beta chain is drawn from a study of OX40 agonist ivuxolimab in advanced cancers. Overall study findings and caveats: By week 6 at 0.1 to 3.0 mg/kg, blood CD4+ and CD8+ T cells had expanded clonally.

The protocol was immunoSEQ multiplex PCR, while the TCRdb copy is restricted to in-frame clones and leaves out a portion. The sample lists about 48,000 clones, about 83% seen once, with over 9% in the top ten. Turning to this clone: Its target is not known.

The CDR3 runs 15 residues. CDR1 and CDR2 from the germline V gene are SGDLS and YYNGEE. V shed 3 bases and J shed 3 bases, with 16 bases lying between them. This sequence originates from an adult with an advanced solid tumor such as melanoma, head and neck, liver or kidney cancer. The chain recombines TRBV9 with TRBJ2-7; tentatively, D is TRBD1 (5 bases). The sample here was CD4+ or CD8+ T cells sorted from blood, taken in a trial of the OX40 agonist ivuxolimab. This CDR3 reads CASSAGHDLYYEQYF. CDR3 DNA sequence: TGTGCCAGCAGCGCCGGACACGACCTCTACTACGAGCAGTACTTC.